This T cell receptor (beta chain) is from a study of shared clonotypes between healthy human individuals. Study summary: The cohort comprised a couple of women and a few men. Their ages spanned 18 to 49 years. General observations from the study: It was anticipated that sequencing depth would influence how many clonotypes donors shared.

Produced via immunoSEQ multiplex PCR; TCRdb's table is partial and in-frame only. The sample carries about 730,000 clones, roughly 72% recorded once. Subsets obtained from CD4+ cells comprised CD45RA+ naive and CD45RA-negative memory cells. This CDR3 spans 14 amino acids. V lost 3 bases and J lost 8, with 16 bases in between. Germline V lookup: CDR1 MNHEY, CDR2 SMNVEV (reference sequence). Remarks on this clone: Its antigen remains unidentified.

This sequence joins TRBV27 and TRBJ1-2, with a possible D match to TRBD1 (5 bases). Sequenced: memory CD4+ T cells sorted from blood. The subset denotes: CD45RA-negative fraction. The sequence was obtained from a woman in her thirties in good health. The CDR3 sequence: CASSLTHQEGGYTF. The DNA for the CDR3 is TGTGCCAGCAGTTTGACTCACCAGGAGGGGGGCTACACCTTC.